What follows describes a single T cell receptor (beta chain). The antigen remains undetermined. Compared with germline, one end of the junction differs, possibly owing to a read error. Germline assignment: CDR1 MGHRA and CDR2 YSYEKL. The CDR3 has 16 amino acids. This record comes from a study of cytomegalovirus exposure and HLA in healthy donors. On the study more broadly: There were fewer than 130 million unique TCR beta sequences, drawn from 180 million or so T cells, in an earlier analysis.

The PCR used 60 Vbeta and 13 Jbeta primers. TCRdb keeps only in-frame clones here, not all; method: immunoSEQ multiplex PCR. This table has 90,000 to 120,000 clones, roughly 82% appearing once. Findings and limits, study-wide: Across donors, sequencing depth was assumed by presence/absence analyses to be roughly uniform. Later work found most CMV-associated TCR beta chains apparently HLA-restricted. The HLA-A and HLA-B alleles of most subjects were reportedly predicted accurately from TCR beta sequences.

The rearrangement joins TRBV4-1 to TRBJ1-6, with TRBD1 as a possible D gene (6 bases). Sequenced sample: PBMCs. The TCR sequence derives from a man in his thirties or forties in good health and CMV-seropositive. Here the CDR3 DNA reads TGCGCCAGCAGCCGCGGACAGACTCTTAATAATTCACCCCCCCACTTT. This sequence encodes CASSRGQTLNNSPPHF.